These 32 T cell receptor beta chains originate from one sample sequenced in a study of blood T cell repertoires in COVID-19. The method was immunoSEQ multiplex PCR; TCRdb's version includes in-frame clones alone and lacks a portion of them. The profile shows about 71,000 clones, just over 85% of them singletons. Input material: peripheral blood. These TCRs come from a man in his thirties or forties with acute or convalescent COVID-19.

This sequence joins TRBV29-1 and TRBJ2-1; 8 bases align to TRBD2. This CDR3 contains 13 residues. Germline-derived CDR1 and CDR2 are SQVTM and ANQGSEA. The V gene end was trimmed by 5 bases and the J gene end by 9 bases; junction bases not matched to a gene: 9. Written as DNA, the CDR3 is TGCAGCGTTAAGCGGGAGTTAGAGAGTGAGCAGTTCTTC. It encodes CSVKRELESEQFF.

V usage is TRBV11-2 and J usage is TRBJ1-3; tentatively, D is TRBD1 (5 bases). This CDR3 has 15 amino acids. With 5 bases removed from V and 3 bases from J, the gap between germline ends came to 14 bases. The germline CDR1 and CDR2 sequences are SGHAT and FQNNGV. The CDR3 spells CASSLRDSNGNTIYF. The DNA of the CDR3 is TGTGCCAGCAGCCTCAGGGACTCTAATGGAAACACCATATATTTT. Supplemented by reference TRBV11-2 and TRBJ1-3, the full variable domain reads EAGVAQSPRYKIIEKRQSVAFWCNPISGHATLYWYQQILGQGPKLLIQFQNNGVVDDSQLPKDRFSAERLKGVDSTLKIQPAKLEDSAVYLCASSLRDSNGNTIYFGEGSWLTVV.

The chain joins TRBV6-5 to TRBJ1-5; 8 nucleotides match TRBD1. Germline CDR1 reads MNHEY; CDR2 reads SVGAGI. The length of the CDR3 is 14 residues. Germline trimming cut 6 bases from V and 7 bases from J; bases unmatched to any gene: 8. CDR3 loop: CASREGQAGQPQHF. DNA of the CDR3: TGTGCCAGCAGGGAGGGACAGGCAGGGCAGCCCCAGCATTTT.

The chain recombines TRBV15 with TRBJ1-1; a weak D match, TRBD1 (5 bases). The CDR3 runs 17 residues. Per germline, CDR1 LNHNV and CDR2 YYDKDF (reference sequence). V was pared by 0 bases and J by 3 bases, with 17 bases between. The CDR3 spells CATSRDRRGTGYTEAFF. CDR3 sequence (DNA): TGTGCCACCAGCAGAGATCGGAGGGGCACGGGGTACACTGAAGCTTTCTTT.

V gene TRBV28 combines with J gene TRBJ2-7, with TRBD1 identical over 8 bases. The length of the CDR3 is 16 residues. Germline trimming cut 2 bases from V and 6 bases from J; bases unmatched to any gene: 12. Germline CDR1 is MDHEN and CDR2 is SYDVKM. The CDR3 nucleotides are TGTGCCAGCAGTTTAAATTTTTCCCCACAGGGGGGCGAGCAGTACGTC. This translates into CASSLNFSPQGGEQYV.

This chain joins TRBV24-1 and TRBJ2-1; TRBD2 matches at 7 bases. Germline CDR1 reads KGHDR; CDR2 reads SFDVKD. The junction had 9 bases not matched to a gene; V was cut back by 5 bases and J by 6 bases. There are 15 residues in the CDR3. CDR3 residues: CATSGSGTASNEQFF. The CDR3 coding sequence is TGTGCCACCAGTGGCAGCGGGACGGCCTCCAATGAGCAGTTCTTC.

The chain employs TRBV5-6 and TRBJ2-7; 9 bases line up with TRBD1. CDR1 and CDR2 (germline): SGHDT, YYEEEE. J gave up 4 bases and V 4 bases, and 12 bases lay outside the gene matches. The CDR3 sequence is 16 residues long. CDR3 in DNA: TGTGCCAGCAGCAGTGGGACAGGGTTTGGAGGTTACGAGCAGTACGTC. Amino acids: CASSSGTGFGGYEQYV.

This clone was seen a handful of times. The chain has TRBV11-2 and TRBJ2-3; D is possibly TRBD1 (6 bases). This CDR3 is built from 13 residues. Looked up from germline, CDR1 is SGHAT and CDR2 is FQNNGV. Trimming stripped 4 bases from V and 7 bases from J, with 12 bases between. CDR3 nucleotides: TGTGCCAGCAGCTCAGAGGACAGCCATACGCAGTATTTT. Translation gives CASSSEDSHTQYF.

V usage is TRBV6-5 and J usage is TRBJ2-2; 8 bases agree with TRBD2. The CDR3 length is 16 residues. Germline CDR1 and CDR2: MNHEY and SVGAGI. Trimming took 0 bases from V and 4 from J; bases not matched to a gene: 4. The CDR3 loop reads CASSYSRGGRTGELFF. CDR3 nucleotides: TGTGCCAGCAGTTACTCACGCGGGGGGCGCACCGGGGAGCTGTTTTTT.

This clone was recorded only once. The CDR3 reads CASSDTSGDNEQFF. The CDR3 DNA is TGTGCCAGCTCAGACACTAGCGGGGACAATGAGCAGTTCTTC. The chain carries TRBV18 and TRBJ2-1; 10 bases line up with TRBD2. The junction had 3 bases not matched to a gene; V was cut back by 5 bases and J by 5 bases. This CDR3 region has 14 residues. Per germline, CDR1 KGHSH and CDR2 LQKENI.

J is TRBJ1-1 and V is TRBV7-2; D ambiguous. This CDR3 region has 14 residues. Germline loops: CDR1 SGHTA, CDR2 FQGNSA. V was clipped by 9 bases and J by 0 bases, with 14 bases between them. CDR3 in DNA: TGTGCCAGTATTCCAACAGTTATGAACACTGAAGCTTTCTTT. It codes for CASIPTVMNTEAFF.

The chain recombines TRBV4-1 with TRBJ1-1; maybe TRBD1 (5 bases). CDR1 and CDR2 (germline): MGHRA, YSYEKL. The CDR3 contains 15 residues. V lost 6 bases to trimming and J lost 4 bases, with 18 bases between them. In DNA, the CDR3 is TGCGCCAGCAGGCCTAACCCAGGGTTGAGCACTGAAGCTTTCTTT. Protein sequence: CASRPNPGLSTEAFF.

The chain combines TRBV18 with TRBJ1-3, with D unresolved. Deletions cut 2 bases from V and 4 bases from J, with 12 bases between. CDR3 length equals 15 residues. The germline CDR1 and CDR2 sequences are KGHSH and LQKENI. In DNA, the CDR3 is TGTGCCAGCTCACCATGGCGGGAAAGAGGAAACACCATATATTTT. The encoded protein is CASSPWRERGNTIYF.

V gene TRBV6-5 combines with J gene TRBJ1-2, with D maybe TRBD1 (5 bases). The germline V and J ends were trimmed by 6 bases and 8 bases, with 22 bases remaining between them. CDR3 size: 15 residues. CDR1 MNHEY and CDR2 SVGAGI come from the germline V gene. This CDR3 reads CASRVQETLALGYTF. CDR3 in DNA: TGTGCCAGCAGGGTACAGGAGACTTTGGCATTGGGCTACACCTTC.

The rearrangement joins TRBV4-3 to TRBJ2-2; D not certain. The CDR3 runs 13 residues. Germline V CDR1 and CDR2: LGHNA, YSLEER. Trimming took 4 bases from V and 8 from J, leaving 11 bases between them. The CDR3 is CASSLFLEGELFF. The DNA of the CDR3 is TGCGCCAGCAGCCTGTTTTTAGAAGGGGAGCTGTTTTTT.

V usage is TRBV19 and J usage is TRBJ2-7, with 7 bases identical to TRBD2. Germline assignment: CDR1 LNHDA and CDR2 SQIVND (reference sequence). The CDR3 is 15 residues long. The V and J ends lost 3 bases and 9 bases, in that order; junction bases with no gene match: 14. The CDR3 bases are TGTGCCAGTAGTATGGGCCTAGCGGATAATGTGGGGCAGTACTTC. Its protein is CASSMGLADNVGQYF.

The rearrangement joins TRBV5-1 to TRBJ1-2, with 9 bases fitting TRBD1. Losses at the gene ends were 5 bases for V and 8 bases for J; bases not matched to a gene: 7. The CDR3 loop spans 13 amino acids. Germline CDR1 SGHRS, CDR2 YFSETQ. The CDR3, as DNA: TGCGCCAGCAGATATGGACAGGGGCAAGGCTACACCTTC. This codes for CASRYGQGQGYTF.

This chain connects TRBV6-5 to TRBJ1-2; 8 nucleotides match TRBD1. The CDR3 contains 13 residues. The V gene's germline CDR1 is MNHEY and CDR2 SVGAGI. V lost 4 bases, J lost 8 bases, and 6 bases stayed unmatched. CDR3 in amino acids: CASSSDRADGYTF. CDR3 DNA sequence: TGTGCCAGCAGTTCGGACAGGGCGGACGGCTACACCTTC.

The rearrangement joins TRBV30 to TRBJ1-4; 8 bases are a match to TRBD1. V shed 0 bases and J 7 bases; nucleotides not matched to a gene: 7. This CDR3 has 15 amino acids. From germline, CDR1 is GTSNPN and CDR2 SVGIG (reference sequence). The CDR3 sequence is CAWSVSQGALEKLFF. DNA of the CDR3: TGTGCCTGGAGTGTATCTCAGGGGGCGCTTGAAAAACTGTTTTTT. Supplemented by reference TRBV30 and TRBJ1-4, the full variable domain reads SQTIHQWPATLVQPVGSPLSLECTVEGTSNPNLYWYRQAAGRGLQLLFYSVGIGQISSEVPQNLSASRPQDRQFILSSKKLLLSDSGFYLCAWSVSQGALEKLFFGSGTQLSVL.

The chain has TRBV5-1 and TRBJ2-3; D perhaps matches TRBD1 (5 bases). CDR1 SGHRS and CDR2 YFSETQ come from the germline V gene. This CDR3 comprises 19 residues. V dropped 1 base and J dropped 1 base, with 22 bases sitting between them. The DNA for the CDR3 is TGCGCCAGCAGCTTGAGGCGTAATGAGGCAGGGCGAGGCACAGATACGCAGTATTTT. It encodes CASSLRRNEAGRGTDTQYF.

The V and J genes are TRBV13 and TRBJ2-3, with TRBD2 matching over 12 bases. Germline V lookup: CDR1 PRHDT, CDR2 FYEKMQ (reference sequence). The CDR3 is made up of 16 amino acids. The junction had 6 bases not matched to a gene; V was cut back by 5 bases and J by 3 bases. The CDR3 spells CASSTSSGGATDTQYF. CDR3 in DNA: TGTGCCAGCAGCACCTCTAGCGGGGGGGCAACAGATACGCAGTATTTT.

The chain carries TRBV4-1 and TRBJ2-7; D perhaps matches TRBD2 (6 bases). Trimming pared 0 bases from V and 0 bases from J, leaving 12 bases between. Germline V lookup: CDR1 MGHRA, CDR2 YSYEKL. CDR3 length equals 16 residues. The CDR3 loop reads CASSQDQAGYSYEQYF. As DNA, the CDR3 is TGCGCCAGCAGCCAAGATCAGGCGGGATACTCCTACGAGCAGTACTTC.

This clone was recorded only once. The chain combines TRBV5-1 with TRBJ1-2, with D perhaps TRBD1 (5 bases). V lost 1 base, J lost 11 bases, and 15 bases lay in between. This CDR3 comprises 13 residues. Germline CDR1 is SGHRS and CDR2 is YFSETQ. In DNA, the CDR3 is TGCGCCAGCAGCTTGACAGGTCCGGACGGGTACACCTTC. This gives the protein CASSLTGPDGYTF.

This clone has only one observation. In DNA form, the CDR3 reads TGCAGTGCTAGGGAGTTCACTGAAGCTTTCTTT. Translated: CSAREFTEAFF. The chain uses TRBV20-1 and TRBJ1-1; D uncertain. The CDR3 spans 11 residues. Trimming left V 3 bases short and J 4 bases short, with 6 bases between. Germline-derived CDR1 and CDR2 are DFQATT and SNEGSKA (reference sequence).

This clone occurred once. This chain links TRBV18 with TRBJ2-5, with D possibly TRBD1 on 6 matching bases. V lost 3 bases, J lost 7 bases, and 18 bases lay in between. This CDR3 contains 15 residues. Germline lookup yields CDR1 KGHSH and CDR2 LQKENI. The chain's CDR3 is CASSPDGQPRRTQYF. The CDR3 bases are TGTGCCAGCTCACCCGACGGACAGCCCCGTAGGACCCAGTACTTC.

J is TRBJ1-6 and V is TRBV5-5; TRBD1 matches at 7 bases. The CDR3 totals 14 residues. Germline V gene data show CDR1 as SGHKS and CDR2 as YYEKEE (reference sequence). With V trimmed by 1 base and J by 10 bases, 5 bases remained unmatched. The CDR3 region has the DNA TGTGCCAGCAGCTTGACAGGGGTCTTGTCACCCCTCCACTTT. Its protein is CASSLTGVLSPLHF.

The rearrangement uses TRBV19 and TRBJ1-6; 8 bases align to TRBD1. Germline assignment: CDR1 LNHDA and CDR2 SQIVND (reference sequence). The CDR3 contains 14 residues. V dropped 3 bases and J dropped 5; count of bases not matched to a gene: 0. In nucleotides, the CDR3 is TGTGCCAGTAGTATGGGACAGGATAATTCACCCCTCCACTTT. It encodes CASSMGQDNSPLHF.

The chain is built from TRBV5-3 and TRBJ2-1, with D maybe TRBD2 (5 bases). TRBV5-3 is reported as an ORF; its role is uncertain. Trimming shortened V by 3 bases and J by 4 bases, and 11 bases separated the two germline ends. CDR3 length: 14 residues. The CDR3 bases are TGTGCCAGAAGCTCGTCCGGGGTGTACAATGAGCAGTTCTTC. Encoded protein: CARSSSGVYNEQFF.

V is TRBV7-8 and J is TRBJ2-1; 8 bases map to TRBD1. CDR1 is SGHVS and CDR2 is FQNEAQ in the germline V gene. The V and J ends lost 5 bases and 0 bases, in that order; junction bases with no gene match: 9. The CDR3 spans 17 residues. CDR3 region: CASSLTQGAASYNEQFF. The CDR3 coding sequence is TGTGCCAGCAGCCTTACCCAGGGGGCAGCCTCCTACAATGAGCAGTTCTTC.

J is TRBJ1-5 and V is TRBV7-9; 7 bases align to TRBD1. The CDR3 sequence is 16 residues long. With 1 base clipped from V and 4 bases from J, the junction kept 7 bases outside the gene matches. Germline V gives CDR1 SEHNR, CDR2 FQNEAQ (reference sequence). This CDR3 is CASSLERTGGNQPQHF. In nucleotides, the CDR3 is TGTGCCAGCAGCTTAGAGAGGACAGGCGGTAATCAGCCCCAGCATTTT.

This clone was observed a handful of times. This sequence joins TRBV11-2 and TRBJ2-2; D may be TRBD1 (5 bases). V was trimmed by 3 bases and J by 1 base, leaving 6 bases between them. Germline V gives CDR1 SGHAT, CDR2 FQNNGV. The CDR3 extends over 14 amino acids. Here the CDR3 DNA reads TGTGCCAGCAGCTTGGGGCGGAACACCGGGGAGCTGTTTTTT. Protein sequence: CASSLGRNTGELFF.

The V and J genes are TRBV10-3 and TRBJ2-7; 12 nucleotides match TRBD1. V was pared by 4 bases and J by 4 bases, with 2 bases of the junction left unmatched. Germline CDR1 ENHRY, CDR2 SYGVKD. CDR3 length equals 14 residues. DNA of the CDR3: TGTGCCATCAGTGGGGACAGGGGGCGTTACGAGCAGTACTTC. Amino acid sequence: CAISGDRGRYEQYF.